This TCR beta chain was found in a study of radiation and T cells in renal cell carcinoma. General study results and limits: In blood, top tumor clones expanded by 2 weeks, shrinking by 4.

Deletions cut 7 bases from V and 4 bases from J, with 11 bases between. The length of the CDR3 is 13 residues. Germline CDR1 reads LNHDA; CDR2 reads SQIVND (reference sequence). The time point was: blood 2 weeks post-SBRT. As to treatment: 15 Gy SBRT to primary tumor, nephrectomy 4 weeks later. Clear cell pathology was present in this patient's renal cell carcinoma. As to this clone: Its antigen is as yet unknown.

The assay was immunoSEQ multiplex PCR, and TCRdb's table has in-frame clones only and misses some. Of about 150,000 clones listed, over 80% are singletons. The source is a woman in her forties or fifties with renal cell carcinoma. This sequence joins TRBV19 and TRBJ2-1; D might be TRBD1 (5 bases). Material: blood, obtained from a patient whose treatment included radiotherapy and nephrectomy. CDR3 nucleotide sequence: TGTGCCAGTAAGGGGAAGCTATACAATGAGCAGTTCTTC. Its translation: CASKGKLYNEQFF.